This TCR beta chain was sequenced during a study of PD-L1 blockade in urothelial cancer (dated by TCRdb to 2015 to 2018). About the full investigation: Every patient began therapy around 2014 and was given atezolizumab 1,200 mg intravenously every 3 weeks. Blood samples were analyzed at 3 weeks after treatment start (second dose) and at 6 weeks after treatment start. Durable clinical benefit meant progression-free survival longer than 6 months, and TCR features were also tested against progression-free and overall survival. In the same patients, pretreatment tumors underwent whole exome sequencing and RNA sequencing in addition to TCR sequencing. Pretreatment blood TCR-seq was available for 27 to 30 patients, at least one posttreatment blood collection was obtained for around 25 patients, and tumor TCR-seq was available for around 25 patients. An ECOG performance status of 0 or 1 was recorded for the patients, and 0 to 3 prior chemotherapy regimens had been received by the patients. Durable clinical benefit was achieved by nine patients but not by the remaining 20. Twenty-five of 29 patients were identified as males with urothelial cancer of bladder origin, and a prior smoking history was reported by 18 of 29 patients. Pretreatment tumor samples, along with matched peripheral blood serially collected before and after atezolizumab treatment, were subjected to TCR sequencing. Blood samples yielded a median of around 150,000 T cells and around 83,000 unique TCRs, with median clonality roughly 0.085. The study, an exploratory multi-omic analysis, examined somatic, immune and clinical correlates of response to PD-L1 blockade with atezolizumab in urothelial cancer.

Broader findings and caveats from the paper: A pretreatment peripheral blood TCR clonality below the median was linked to improved progression-free and overall survival. Small sample size (n ≈ 30) and many exploratory analyses mean the results are intended to be hypothesis-generating. Patients with durable benefit showed greater expansion of tumor-associated TCR clones in peripheral blood 3 weeks after starting treatment (n ≈ 21, p = 0.022).

The cohort comprised fewer than 35 patients with locally advanced or metastatic urothelial carcinoma treated at Memorial Sloan Kettering on a trial protocol. Peripheral blood mononuclear cells were collected pretreatment and during treatment, with between 1 and 8 total time points per patient. The Qiagen DNeasy Blood extraction kit was used to purify genomic DNA from total PBMCs and tumor samples. PBMCs were collected pretreatment and during treatment, and were isolated and stored as previously described. Measured from the cysteine to the phenylalanine, the CDR3 is 14 residues long. Only CDR3 DNA remains: 42 bases, in frame from the first base. CDR1 and CDR2 were assigned from the germline V gene (reference sequence) as LNHDA and SQIVND. V is reduced by 10 bases and J by 8 bases, leaving a spacing of 21 bases between them. Synthetic TCR analog templates were spiked into each PCR so that absolute template abundance could be estimated from read counts. Using the immunoSEQ assay, TCRbeta CDR3 regions were amplified from genomic DNA with bias-controlled V and J gene primers. Rearranged TCRbeta segments were sequenced at approximately 20X coverage. Turning to the authors' computational methods: Clustering was used to correct sequencing errors, and CDR3s were annotated against IMGT to assign V, D and J genes. Downstream analyses used only productive TCRbeta rearrangements and left out out-of-frame or stop-codon sequences. Clonality was calculated as one minus the Shannon entropy normalized by the log of the number of unique productive sequences. Fisher's exact test with Benjamini-Hochberg correction, using a cutoff of adjusted p below 0.01, was how clones that differed between time points or between blood and tumor were identified. In TCRdb, the immuneACCESS table is reduced to in-frame sequences with V and J assigned. These tables do not hold every clone; where another copy was compared, an unresolved V gene accounts for under half, and the others remain unexplained. Clone size and V and J calls were adopted from that table, with D and trimming inferred from the DNA. The table for this sample lists some 100,000 clones; 90% to 95% of them were counted only once. The top ten clonotypes cover 0.8% to 1% of the sample.

Remarks on this clone: The specificity of this receptor is unknown. Qualities for individual bases were not recorded, and no much larger clone is one base off.

Recombination linked TRBV19 to TRBJ1-5; the D gene is perhaps TRBD1, from 5 matching bases. The receptor was derived from a woman older than 75 with urothelial cancer. The sample here was PBMCs, taken around atezolizumab (anti-PD-L1) treatment. The CDR3 region reads CATSSSGLPKPQHF. DNA sequence: TGTGCCACCTCCTCTTCGGGACTGCCAAAGCCCCAGCATTTT.